Only one count was recorded for the clone carrying this T cell receptor (beta chain). The record originates from a study of blood T cell repertoires in COVID-19. In the study overall: Samples of COVID-19 (acute and convalescent) were obtained from the United States, Italy and Spain. PBMCs, B-cell-depleted T cells, or T cells provided the cDNA or gDNA that made up the material.

In the authors' methods: Reference gene primer amplification gave estimated nucleated cell counts. The method was immunoSEQ multiplex PCR; TCRdb's version includes in-frame clones alone and lacks a portion of them. V and J calls and clone size follow that table, whereas D and trimming were derived from the DNA. This sample has 120,000 to 150,000 clones; about four fifths occur once, and the top ten carry almost 9%. Enrollment of patients from Seattle took place during active infection, with longitudinal follow-up. The sample was peripheral blood. This TCR came from a man younger than 45 with COVID-19, enrolled during active disease.

The CDR3 sequence: CASRTAGGLFEQFF. The DNA of the CDR3 is TGTGCCAGCAGGACCGCGGGAGGGTTATTTGAGCAGTTCTTC. The chain combines TRBV28 with TRBJ2-1, with 9 positions matching TRBD2. V lost 6 bases, J lost 9 bases, and 9 bases stayed unmatched. This CDR3 has 14 residues. Germline CDR1 reads MDHEN; CDR2 reads SYDVKM.